This is a list of T cell receptor beta chains from one sample in a study of blood T cell repertoires in COVID-19. Only in-frame clones appear in the TCRdb table, and some are missing; sequencing was by immunoSEQ multiplex PCR. The profile covers about 76,000 clones, with around 88% appearing a single time and 15% to 20% taken by the ten largest. The specimen sequenced was peripheral blood. The receptors shown here come from a human donor in a cohort sampled during active COVID-19. Each CDR3 is given with its conserved first and last residue. A D gene is named only where the DNA matches it firmly. Some rows have no size entry. The others give once, few or many, or a class for an expanded clone.

abundance	d_gene	v_gene	j_gene	CDR3nt	CDR3aa
few	TRBD2	TRBV7-3	TRBJ2-5	TGTGCCAGCAGCCCCACTAGCGGGAGAGCCCAGTACTTC	CASSPTSGRAQYF
few	TRBD1	TRBV28	TRBJ1-2	TGTGCCAGCAGCACCGGGACAGGGAGCGGAGGCTATGGCTACACCTTC	CASSTGTGSGGYGYTF
.	TRBD1	TRBV6-2/TRBV6-3	TRBJ2-5	TGTGCCAGCAGTCTTGACAGGGCACAAGAGACCCAGTACTTC	CASSLDRAQETQYF
.	.	TRBV5-1	TRBJ2-5	TGCGCCAGCAGCTTGGACGGTAGTGAGACCCAGTACTTC	CASSLDGSETQYF
.	.	TRBV11-2	TRBJ1-2	TGTGCCAGCAGCGCAAGGGGGAACTTGTATGGCTACACCTTC	CASSARGNLYGYTF
.	.	TRBV11-2	TRBJ2-1	TGTGCCAGCAGCACCGGGTCCGAAGGTGAGCAGTTCTTC	CASSTGSEGEQFF
once	.	TRBV4-1	TRBJ2-5	TGCGCCAGCAGCCAAGAGAGGGGAGGGGGGGCAGAGACCCAGTACTTC	CASSQERGGGAETQYF
.	.	TRBV7-3	TRBJ2-2	TGTGCCAGCAGCTTCGCGAACACCGGGGAGCTGTTTTTT	CASSFANTGELFF
.	TRBD1	TRBV5-1	TRBJ2-5	TGCGCCAGCAGCCGGGACAGTCTACTAGAGACCCAGTACTTC	CASSRDSLLETQYF
.	TRBD2	TRBV5-1	TRBJ2-5	TGCGCCAGCAGCTGGTCTGCGGGGGTAGAGACCCAGTACTTC	CASSWSAGVETQYF
.	.	TRBV7-9	TRBJ1-2	TGTGCCAGCAGCCCCGACCCAGGGGTATTTGGCTACACCTTC	CASSPDPGVFGYTF
few	.	TRBV5-1	TRBJ2-2	TGCGCCAGCACGGACACCTCGAACACCGGGGAGCTGTTTTTT	CASTDTSNTGELFF
.	TRBD1	TRBV6-5	TRBJ1-1	TGTGCCAGCAGACCGTCCCGCGACAGGGACCATGCTTTCTTT	CASRPSRDRDHAFF
.	TRBD2	TRBV28	TRBJ2-3	TGTGCCAGCAGTACTCTCAAGCGGGATTTTGGCACAGATACGCAGTATTTT	CASSTLKRDFGTDTQYF
.	.	TRBV5-1	TRBJ2-5	TGCGCCAGCAGCTTGGCCACAGGAAGTAGCGGCCAAGAGACCCAGTACTTC	CASSLATGSSGQETQYF
few	.	TRBV11-2	TRBJ2-7	TGTGCCAGCAGCTCAACTTGGGGGCACGAGCAGTACTTC	CASSSTWGHEQYF
.	.	TRBV12-3/TRBV12-4	TRBJ1-1	TGTGCCAGCAGTTTATCCAGGGACACTGAAGCTTTCTTT	CASSLSRDTEAFF
once	TRBD1	TRBV18	TRBJ1-3	TGTGCCAGCTCACAAGACAGGGTCGGAAACACCATATATTTT	CASSQDRVGNTIYF
once	TRBD1	TRBV5-1	TRBJ2-7	TGCGCCAGCAGCTTGGCTCAGGGGGCATCCTACGAGCAGTACTTC	CASSLAQGASYEQYF
.	.	TRBV5-5	TRBJ1-3	TGTGCCAGCAGTTTCCCCAGGGGATCTGGAAACACCATATATTTT	CASSFPRGSGNTIYF
.	TRBD1	TRBV4-1	TRBJ1-6	TGCGCCAGCAGCCAAGAAACAGGGGGTAATAATTCACCCCTCCACTTT	CASSQETGGNNSPLHF
.	.	TRBV28	TRBJ1-2	TGTGCCAGCAGTTTATTAGCAGCTAACTATGGCTACACCTTC	CASSLLAANYGYTF
once	.	TRBV20-1	TRBJ2-5	TGCAGTGCTAACAGGCAAGAGACCCAGTACTTC	CSANRQETQYF
.	.	TRBV7-8	TRBJ1-5	TGTGCCAGCAGCTTAGTAGGCAATCAGCCCCAGCATTTT	CASSLVGNQPQHF
.	.	TRBV7-2	TRBJ1-6	TGTGCCAGCAGCTTACAGGGATTTCGGTCACCCCTCCACTTT	CASSLQGFRSPLHF
few	.	TRBV9	TRBJ1-6	TGTGCCAGCAGCGTTACAGTTGACTCCTATAATTCACCCCTCCACTTT	CASSVTVDSYNSPLHF
.	TRBD1	TRBV29-1	TRBJ1-5	TGCAGCGTTTCTGGGACAGGCGAGAATCAGCCCCAGCATTTT	CSVSGTGENQPQHF
once	.	TRBV18	TRBJ1-2	TGTGCCAGCTCACAACGACAGGCTAACTATGGCTACACCTTC	CASSQRQANYGYTF
.	.	TRBV11-3	TRBJ1-1	TGTGCCAGCAGCTCGGCTAGGAACACTGAAGCTTTCTTT	CASSSARNTEAFF
.	.	TRBV9	TRBJ2-3	TGTGCCAGCAGCCCTCCCCTCGGGCGGGCCAGCACAGATACGCAGTATTTT	CASSPPLGRASTDTQYF
once	.	TRBV30	TRBJ2-5	TGTGCCTGGAGTGTAGGGCTTGGGCAGGGGCAAGAGACCCAGTACTTC	CAWSVGLGQGQETQYF